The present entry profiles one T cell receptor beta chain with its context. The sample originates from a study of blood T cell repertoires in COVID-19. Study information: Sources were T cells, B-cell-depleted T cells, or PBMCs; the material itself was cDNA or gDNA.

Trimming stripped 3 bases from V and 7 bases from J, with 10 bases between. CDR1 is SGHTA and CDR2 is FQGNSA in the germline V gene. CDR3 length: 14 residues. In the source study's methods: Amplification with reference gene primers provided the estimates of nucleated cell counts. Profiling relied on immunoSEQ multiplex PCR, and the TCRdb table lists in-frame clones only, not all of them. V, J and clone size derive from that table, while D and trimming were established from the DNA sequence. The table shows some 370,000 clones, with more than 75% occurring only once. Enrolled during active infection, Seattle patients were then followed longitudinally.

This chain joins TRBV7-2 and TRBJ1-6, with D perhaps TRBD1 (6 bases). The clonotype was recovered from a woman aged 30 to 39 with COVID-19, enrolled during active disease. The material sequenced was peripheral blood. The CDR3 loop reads CASSFRQVNSPLHF. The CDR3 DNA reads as TGTGCCAGCAGCTTTAGACAGGTCAATTCACCCCTCCACTTT.